These 27 T cell receptor beta chains were all obtained from the same sample, sequenced in a study of T-cell reconstitution after alpha-beta-depleted transplantation in children. The TCRbeta library incorporated unique molecular identifiers. TCRdb independently ran MiXCR on the PCR reads; one entry per CDR3 protein. In the table there are approximately 430,000 distinct CDR3 sequences, about 16% of which are singletons. The material was PBMCs, mostly from graft donor cells, obtained 360 days after TCRalphabeta/CD19-depleted stem cell transplant. The origin of the receptors is a boy less than two years old who had a stem cell transplant for Wiskott-Aldrich syndrome, so the T cells may come from the graft donor.

The genes are TRBV5-6 and TRBJ2-1; 7 bases agree with TRBD1. Germline CDR1 and CDR2: SGHDT and YYEEEE. Trimming took 4 bases from V and 0 from J; bases not matched to a gene: 7. The CDR3 has 16 residues. CDR3 sequence: CASSTQGPYSYNEQFF. For the CDR3, the DNA is TGTGCCAGCAGCACACAGGGGCCCTACTCCTACAATGAGCAGTTCTTC.

V usage is TRBV29-1 and J usage is TRBJ2-2; D is undetermined. The germline V gene has CDR1 SQVTM and CDR2 ANQGSEA. The V and J ends lost 2 bases and 2 bases respectively, with 6 bases between them. This CDR3 is 13 amino acids long. CDR3 protein: CSVESTNTGELFF. The CDR3 bases are TGCAGCGTTGAATCCACCAACACCGGGGAGCTGTTTTTT.

This clonotype showed up many times. This chain uses TRBV12-3 or TRBV12-4 with TRBJ2-7, with D hard to call. The CDR3 loop spans 14 amino acids. V lost 4 bases to trimming and J lost 0 bases, with 10 bases between them. In DNA, the CDR3 is TGTGCCAGCAGTTCCGGGTCCTTCTCCTACGAGCAGTACTTC. Translating gives CASSSGSFSYEQYF.

This chain joins TRBV20-1 and TRBJ2-3; 7 bases are shared with TRBD1. The germline V gene has CDR1 DFQATT and CDR2 SNEGSKA (reference sequence). J gave up 8 bases and V 0 bases, and 8 bases lay outside the gene matches. CDR3 length equals 14 residues. CDR3 nucleotide sequence: TGCAGTGCTAGAGATAACAGGGGATTTGGTACGCAGTATTTT. Its translation is CSARDNRGFGTQYF.

This clonotype was found a few times. The CDR3 region has the DNA TGTGCCAGCAGCAATGATAATACGCAGTATTTT. This translates into CASSNDNTQYF. This chain connects TRBV11-2 to TRBJ2-3; no definite D call. Germline CDR1 SGHAT, CDR2 FQNNGV. The CDR3 covers 11 residues. V was trimmed by 5 bases and J by 7 bases, leaving 7 bases between them. Looking up the rest from reference TRBV11-2 and TRBJ2-3 gives the full variable domain: EAGVAQSPRYKIIEKRQSVAFWCNPISGHATLYWYQQILGQGPKLLIQFQNNGVVDDSQLPKDRFSAERLKGVDSTLKIQPAKLEDSAVYLCASSNDNTQYFGPGTRLTVL.

This clonotype was observed a handful of times. This chain connects TRBV10-3 to TRBJ2-4, with D possibly TRBD1 on 6 matching bases. The V gene lost 3 bases and the J gene lost 7 bases, with 19 bases spanning the gap. The CDR3 consists of 16 residues. Germline V gives CDR1 ENHRY, CDR2 SYGVKD. CDR3 coding DNA: TGTGCCATCAGTGAAATATTCCTGCCAGGGGTTAACATTCAGTACTTC. Amino acid sequence: CAISEIFLPGVNIQYF.

The V call is TRBV5-1, the J call TRBJ2-5, with D possibly matching TRBD1 (5 bases). V lost 5 bases and J lost 6, with 14 bases in between. CDR1 and CDR2 from the germline V gene are SGHRS and YFSETQ. The CDR3 consists of 13 residues. The CDR3 reads CASRAAGWQTQYF. CDR3 coding DNA: TGCGCCAGCAGGGCGGCAGGGTGGCAGACCCAGTACTTC.

This clonotype showed up just a few times. This chain connects TRBV2 to TRBJ2-7; D is unresolved. This CDR3 region has 15 residues. Trimming shortened V by 4 bases and J by 6 bases, and 19 bases separated the two germline ends. CDR1 SNHLY and CDR2 FYNNEI come from the germline V gene. CDR3 loop: CASSGVITDLGEQYF. For the CDR3, the DNA is TGTGCCAGCAGTGGTGTTATTACCGACCTCGGCGAGCAGTACTTC.

This clonotype was detected ten times or more. This chain connects TRBV6-1 to TRBJ2-5; tentative D call: TRBD1 (5 bases). The CDR3 has 12 residues. V lost 9 bases, J lost 2 bases, and 10 bases lay in between. The germline V gene encodes CDR1 MNHNS and CDR2 SASEGT. The CDR3 DNA reads as TGTGCCAGTAAAGACAGTCAAGAGACCCAGTACTTC. It yields the protein CASKDSQETQYF.

A single count supports this clonotype. This rearrangement joins TRBV30 to TRBJ1-1, with D possibly being TRBD1 (6 bases). Germline V gives CDR1 GTSNPN, CDR2 SVGIG (reference sequence). With 2 bases removed from V and 11 bases from J, the gap between germline ends came to 21 bases. The CDR3 is 14 residues long. The CDR3: CAWSRDVTSRGAFF. In DNA form, the CDR3 reads TGTGCCTGGAGTAGGGACGTCACGTCCAGGGGTGCTTTCTTT. The entire variable domain, with the rest obtained from reference TRBV30 and TRBJ1-1, is as follows: SQTIHQWPATLVQPVGSPLSLECTVEGTSNPNLYWYRQAAGRGLQLLFYSVGIGQISSEVPQNLSASRPQDRQFILSSKKLLLSDSGFYLCAWSRDVTSRGAFFGQGTRLTVV.

This chain connects TRBV7-6 to TRBJ2-7; weak D call: TRBD1 (6 bases). This CDR3 has 13 residues. Per the germline V gene, CDR1 is SGHVS and CDR2 is FNYEAQ. The V end was cut by 7 bases, the J end by 6 bases, with 16 bases between. CDR3 sequence: CASTTTVGGEQYF. DNA of the CDR3: TGTGCCAGCACCACGACAGTAGGGGGCGAGCAGTACTTC.

This clonotype was observed at least ten times. The chain joins TRBV12-3 or TRBV12-4 to TRBJ2-7, with 7 bases aligning to TRBD2. The V segment lost 1 base and the J segment 8 bases; nucleotides outside the gene matches: 14. CDR3 length equals 16 residues. CDR3 protein: CASSLGPAGDFLKQYF. CDR3 coding DNA: TGTGCCAGCAGTTTAGGCCCGGCGGGGGACTTTCTCAAGCAGTACTTC.

The CDR3 is CATSDSPPSDTQYF. CDR3 bases: TGTGCCACCAGTGATTCCCCCCCCTCAGATACGCAGTATTTT. V is TRBV24-1 and J is TRBJ2-3; D unresolved. V gave up 2 bases and J gave up 4 bases, with 9 bases separating them. Looked up from germline, CDR1 is KGHDR and CDR2 is SFDVKD. This CDR3 has 14 residues.

This clonotype was observed a few times. This chain uses TRBV7-9 with TRBJ2-3, with D uncertain. This CDR3 has 11 amino acids. V lost 2 bases to trimming and J lost 14 bases, with 11 bases between them. Germline V gene data show CDR1 as SEHNR and CDR2 as FQNEAQ (reference sequence). The CDR3 region has the DNA TGTGCCAGCAGCTTAACGGGTAGGCCGTATTTT. Encoded protein: CASSLTGRPYF.

This clonotype occurred a few times. CDR3 in amino acids: CAISERTVIPGANVLTF. In DNA form, the CDR3 reads TGTGCCATCAGTGAAAGGACGGTAATCCCTGGGGCCAACGTCCTGACTTTC. The chain is built from TRBV10-3 and TRBJ2-6; no reliable D call. V gave up 3 bases and J gave up 2 bases, with 14 bases separating them. The CDR3 loop spans 17 amino acids. CDR1 is ENHRY, CDR2 SYGVKD, per germline.

This clonotype came up a few times. The chain couples TRBV5-6 to TRBJ2-1, with TRBD2 matching over 7 bases. CDR3 length: 16 residues. Germline V CDR1 and CDR2: SGHDT, YYEEEE. The V and J ends lost 1 base and 2 bases, in that order; junction bases with no gene match: 6. DNA for the CDR3: TGTGCCAGCAGCTTGCCCGGGACTACAGCCTACAATGAGCAGTTCTTC. Residues: CASSLPGTTAYNEQFF.

This clonotype was seen a few times. The chain links TRBV29-1 to TRBJ2-7; 7 bases agree with TRBD2. The CDR3 has 14 amino acids. V lost 4 bases and J lost 2; bases outside the gene matches: 8. Germline lookup yields CDR1 SQVTM and CDR2 ANQGSEA. The CDR3 spells CSVGRSGTAYEQYF. Here the CDR3 DNA reads TGCAGCGTTGGGCGCAGCGGGACGGCCTACGAGCAGTACTTC.

Only a few counts were recorded for this clonotype. This chain connects TRBV9 to TRBJ2-2; D is uncertain. The germline V gene encodes CDR1 SGDLS and CDR2 YYNGEE. CDR3 length: 16 amino acids. The V gene lost 4 bases and the J gene lost 4 bases, with 17 bases spanning the gap. CDR3 DNA: TGTGCCAGCAGCCCCACGACCCCACTCGGCACCGGGGAGCTGTTTTTT. Translating gives CASSPTTPLGTGELFF.

This clonotype was recorded at least ten times. V usage is TRBV6-5 and J usage is TRBJ2-1, with 10 positions matching TRBD1. Per germline, CDR1 MNHEY and CDR2 SVGAGI. V lost 1 base, J lost 3 bases, and 3 bases stayed unmatched. There are 16 residues in the CDR3. DNA for the CDR3: TGTGCCAGCAGTTACTTAAGGGACAGGGGCTACAATGAGCAGTTCTTC. This sequence encodes CASSYLRDRGYNEQFF.

The chain recombines TRBV18 with TRBJ2-1; TRBD2 aligns across 9 bases. This CDR3 comprises 16 residues. Germline V gene sequence: CDR1 KGHSH, CDR2 LQKENI. J lost 4 bases, V lost 3 bases, and 7 bases had no gene match. The CDR3 coding sequence is TGTGCCAGCTCACCTGCGGGAGGGCCACATTACAATGAGCAGTTCTTC. Translation gives CASSPAGGPHYNEQFF.

The table lists this clonotype with a few counts. The chain uses TRBV20-1 and TRBJ1-1, with D possibly TRBD1 on 5 matching bases. V lost 1 base and J lost 1, with 7 bases in between. The CDR3 has 13 residues. CDR1 and CDR2 (germline): DFQATT, SNEGSKA (reference sequence). The CDR3 spells CSARGGTNTEAFF. The CDR3 DNA is TGCAGTGCTAGAGGGGGCACGAACACTGAAGCTTTCTTT.

J is TRBJ2-2 and V is TRBV20-1; D gene ambiguous. Between the trimmed V and J ends, which lost 6 bases and 1 base, there was a span of 12 bases. The germline CDR1 and CDR2 sequences are DFQATT and SNEGSKA (reference sequence). This CDR3 comprises 14 residues. In nucleotides, the CDR3 is TGCAGTGCCCTTGGAAGGGTGAACACCGGGGAGCTGTTTTTT. It specifies CSALGRVNTGELFF.

J is TRBJ2-7 and V is TRBV2; D perhaps matches TRBD1 (6 bases). Germline V gene sequence: CDR1 SNHLY, CDR2 FYNNEI. Trimming shortened V by 8 bases and J by 0 bases, and 11 bases separated the two germline ends. The CDR3 has 13 amino acids. This CDR3 reads CASRDINSYEQYF. The CDR3 DNA sequence: TGTGCCAGCCGGGACATTAACTCCTACGAGCAGTACTTC.

The chain carries TRBV12-3 or TRBV12-4 and TRBJ2-3, with D unresolved. The CDR3 sequence is 16 residues long. V was trimmed by 5 bases and J by 2 bases, leaving 17 bases between them. DNA of the CDR3: TGTGCCAGCAGTCAAAGGGTCAAGCTATACACAGATACGCAGTATTTT. This codes for CASSQRVKLYTDTQYF.

This clonotype has only a few counts. This chain joins TRBV10-3 and TRBJ2-7; 9 nucleotides match TRBD1. Germline CDR1 is ENHRY and CDR2 is SYGVKD. The J segment lost 9 bases and the V segment lost 3 bases, leaving 12 bases of the junction unmatched. The CDR3 consists of 15 residues. In DNA, the CDR3 is TGTGCCATCAGTGAATCCGGGACAGGGACTACGGGGCAGTACTTC. Residues: CAISESGTGTTGQYF.

This clonotype was counted only a few times. The CDR3 is CASSQVRFGYEQYF. CDR3 bases: TGCGCCAGCAGCCAAGTGCGGTTTGGGTACGAGCAGTACTTC. This chain uses TRBV4-1 with TRBJ2-7; D remains ambiguous. Trimming stripped 1 base from V and 4 bases from J, with 11 bases between. Germline V gives CDR1 MGHRA, CDR2 YSYEKL. This CDR3 has 14 residues.

The sample holds a few counts of this clonotype. The chain joins TRBV7-9 to TRBJ2-1; D is unresolved. Trimming cost V 5 bases and J 11 bases, with 13 bases left between them. The CDR3 runs 12 residues. Germline values: CDR1 SEHNR, CDR2 FQNEAQ (reference sequence). The CDR3 here is CASSPLLGQQFF. The CDR3 bases are TGTGCCAGCAGCCCACTCCTTGGGCAGCAGTTCTTC.